Included here is one TCR beta chain sequence, with context. This clone was detected only a few times. The antigen it recognizes is unknown. Base qualities are not at hand, and no much larger clone is one base apart. Each clonotype received, on average, 10x coverage in deep resolution sequencing performed on a MiSeq, where the target depth lay between 1 in 1 million and 1 in 200,000 T cells. TCR beta libraries were generated with the immunoSEQ hsTCRB Kit. Per the original workflow: The data were analyzed with ImmunoSEQ Analyzer and ImmunoSEQ Data Assistant, and V, D and J gene assignments followed IMGT definitions. Clonality was computed as one minus normalized Shannon entropy of productive rearrangement frequencies, ranging from 0 to 1. Only overrepresented clonotypes making up at least 0.05% of the repertoire of each patient were included in the public clonotype analysis. Fewer than 15 repertoires from age-matched healthy donors, obtained from immuneACCESS, served as clonality controls. TCRdb took this table from immuneACCESS and kept in-frame rearrangements with V and J called. Such tables lack part of the clones; where checked against another copy, unresolved V genes explain under half of the gap, and the rest is unexplained. V and J calls and clone size are as listed in that table; D and trimming were resolved from the DNA. The sample yields about 86,000 clones; around 84% were counted once. Roughly 5% of the sample is in the top ten clones.

The sample is drawn from a study of cytotoxic CD8 clonotypes in ibrutinib-treated CLL (dated by TCRdb to 2020 to 2022). Looking at the study overall: The cohort was composed of some twelve relapsed/refractory and around 15 treatment-naive patients; IGHV unmutated status was identified in some 17 patients. Partial responses were observed in about 25 patients and complete responses in 2; after a median follow-up of 68 months, remission was maintained in roughly 15 patients and progression was observed in roughly 12. Response samples were obtained after a median of roughly 13 months of treatment, with a range of roughly 6 to 40 months. On average, each sample had roughly 260,000 productive templates and 100,000 or so productive rearrangements. Of the 85 to 95 participants in the trial, about two dozen had longitudinal samples available. Cryopreserved peripheral blood mononuclear cells were obtained prior to treatment, at the time of response, and at either disease progression or sustained remission. What the authors observed across the whole study: Sampling times were not matched between patients in sustained remission and patients whose disease was progressing, and lymph node repertoires were not examined. At ibrutinib response clonality went up, during sustained remission it held steady, and at progression it dropped back toward baseline. Baseline clonality exceeded that of age-matched healthy donors and correlated strongly with circulating CD8+ T-cell counts. Public clonotypes were found to be uncommon and were observed to contract or remain stable during treatment; the increase in clonality was shown to reflect expansion of private clonotypes at ibrutinib response.

The germline V gene encodes CDR1 SGHTA and CDR2 FQGNSA. V is cut back by 2 bases and J by 4 bases, with 1 base in the junction unmatched. The CDR3 runs 13 residues from the cysteine to the phenylalanine. The only DNA kept is the CDR3, 39 bases in frame from the first base. For TCR beta library preparation, 1.5 to 2 micrograms of genomic DNA was extracted from cryopreserved PBMCs. Longitudinal blood samples from CLL patients receiving ibrutinib monotherapy were subjected to high-throughput TCR beta sequencing. Patients were enrolled in a phase 2 open-label single-center ibrutinib monotherapy trial. Sequencing used PBMCs, obtained before ibrutinib treatment. The rearranged chain carries TRBV7-2 and TRBJ1-1; TRBD1 lines up with 7 middle nucleotides. The clonotype originates from a human donor with chronic lymphocytic leukemia. The CDR3 reads as follows: CASSLSGGTEAFF. The bases are TGTGCCAGCAGCTTATCAGGGGGCACTGAAGCTTTCTTT. With the portions outside the CDR3 filled from the reference TRBV7-2 and TRBJ1-1 genes, the complete variable region becomes GAGVSQSPSNKVTEKGKDVELRCDPISGHTALYWYRQSLGQGLEFLIYFQGNSAPDKSGLPSDRFSAERTGGSVSTLTIQRTQQEDSAVYLCASSLSGGTEAFFGQGTRLTVV.